The clone carrying this T cell receptor beta chain is a singleton in its sample. The sample is drawn from a study of shared clonotypes between healthy human individuals. Germline CDR1 and CDR2: SGHNT and YYREEE (reference sequence). Losses at the gene ends were 0 bases for V and 6 bases for J; bases not matched to a gene: 2. CDR3 size: 15 residues. The repertoire was sequenced with immunoSEQ multiplex PCR; TCRdb's copy has only in-frame clones and lacks some. This sample has approximately 980,000 clones, with 76% found just once. The sample was memory CD4+ T cells sorted from blood. Subset noted: CD45RA-negative fraction. V and J are TRBV5-4 and TRBJ2-5; 13 bases agree with TRBD2. The sequence came from a man younger than 30 in good health. Written as DNA, the CDR3 is TGTGCCAGCAGCTTGGGGACTAGCGGGAGCCAGACCCAGTACTTC. Residues: CASSLGTSGSQTQYF.